The rows below give T cell receptor beta chains drawn from one sample of a study of blood T cell repertoires in COVID-19. The data were produced by immunoSEQ multiplex PCR, yet TCRdb's version contains in-frame clones alone and is incomplete. The repertoire includes just under 150,000 clones, roughly nine tenths of them detected once, and around 1.5% sits in the top ten. Material: peripheral blood. All receptors derive from a human donor in a cohort sampled during active COVID-19. CDR3s include the opening cysteine and the closing phenylalanine or tryptophan. The D gene is left open where the match is weak. Only part of the rows carry a size: once, few, many, or a class if the clone is expanded.

TGCGCCAGCAGCATTCGAGTAGACTACACCGGGGAGCTGTTTTTT	CASSIRVDYTGELFF	NA	NA	TRBV5-1	TRBJ2-2
TGTGCCAGCAGCTCGCAGGTCCCACCCTCCTACGAGCAGTACTTC	CASSSQVPPSYEQYF	NA	NA	TRBV7-6	TRBJ2-7
TGCGCCAGCAGCCAAGACCAGGGTCAGCCCCAGCATTTT	CASSQDQGQPQHF	NA	NA	TRBV4-3	TRBJ1-5
TGTGCTAGTGGTCCTGGGGGACTCTGGCAAGAGACCCAGTACTTC	CASGPGGLWQETQYF	NA	NA	TRBV12-5	TRBJ2-5
TGTGCCAGCCCACCAGCTCCCGACAGGGATGGGAGCACAGATACGCAGTATTTT	CASPPAPDRDGSTDTQYF	NA	TRBD1	TRBV27	TRBJ2-3
TGTGCCAGCAGCTTCGAGACAGGGTATTCACCCCTCCACTTT	CASSFETGYSPLHF	NA	TRBD1	TRBV5-6	TRBJ1-6
TGTGCCAGCAATCGAGTCGGGGGTACCGGGGAGCTGTTTTTT	CASNRVGGTGELFF	NA	NA	TRBV2	TRBJ2-2
TGTGCCAGCAGGCCCGTGACAGGGGGCCGACCGGGGGGCTACACCTTC	CASRPVTGGRPGGYTF	once	TRBD1	TRBV7-2	TRBJ1-2
TGTGCCAGTAGTACAGGGGGCACCGGGGAGCTGTTTTTT	CASSTGGTGELFF	NA	TRBD1	TRBV19	TRBJ2-2
TGTGCCAGCAACGGGGGGGCTGCGGATGAGCAGTTCTTC	CASNGGAADEQFF	once	TRBD2	TRBV3-1/TRBV3-2	TRBJ2-1
TGTGCCAGCAGATGGACTAGCGGGGGGCCAGATACGCAGTATTTT	CASRWTSGGPDTQYF	NA	TRBD2	TRBV6-5	TRBJ2-3
TGTGCCAGCAGTTACTCGGATAGGGGCAGCACTGAAGCTTTCTTT	CASSYSDRGSTEAFF	NA	NA	TRBV6-5	TRBJ1-1
TGTGCCAGCAGCTTAGGGGTCGGTGGGGGGAATCAGCCCCAGCATTTT	CASSLGVGGGNQPQHF	NA	NA	TRBV13	TRBJ1-5
TGCGCCAGCAGCCGCCTGACTCAAGATACGCAGTATTTT	CASSRLTQDTQYF	NA	NA	TRBV4-3	TRBJ2-3
TGTGCCAGTAGTTCCAGGGGTCTTGAGCAGTTCTTC	CASSSRGLEQFF	once	NA	TRBV19	TRBJ2-1
TGCGCCAGCAGCTTGGACGGAGGGTTTTCCCCTGAAGCTTTCTTT	CASSLDGGFSPEAFF	NA	NA	TRBV5-1	TRBJ1-1
TGCGTCAGCAGCCAAGATCCGGTGAACGGGGGGCTTTACAATGAGCAGTTCTTC	CVSSQDPVNGGLYNEQFF	NA	NA	TRBV4-3	TRBJ2-1
TGCGCCAGCAGCCAAGGTCTTAGCGGGAGGGATACGCAGTATTTT	CASSQGLSGRDTQYF	NA	TRBD2	TRBV4-1	TRBJ2-3
TGTGCCAGCAGCTTAGCGCTGGCGGGGAACTATGGCTACACCTTC	CASSLALAGNYGYTF	NA	NA	TRBV7-6	TRBJ1-2
TGTGCCCCCAGGGGGCCGACCCCTGAAGCTTTCTTT	CAPRGPTPEAFF	few	TRBD1	TRBV27	TRBJ1-1
TGTGCCAGCAGTCCCGGGACAGGGACATCCTACAATGAGCAGTTCTTC	CASSPGTGTSYNEQFF	NA	TRBD1	TRBV2	TRBJ2-1
TGTGCCAGCAGTGCCAGGGCAGGCACAGATACGCAGTATTTT	CASSARAGTDTQYF	NA	NA	TRBV2	TRBJ2-3
TGTGCCAGCAGCTTACAAGCGGGGGGGCGCGCAGATACGCAGTATTTT	CASSLQAGGRADTQYF	once	TRBD2	TRBV7-2	TRBJ2-3
TGTGCCAGCAGCCAAACAGGGATAAGCACTGAAGCTTTCTTT	CASSQTGISTEAFF	NA	NA	TRBV13	TRBJ1-1
TGTGCCAGCACCCTAGGGGGGGTCGGCACAGATACGCAGTATTTT	CASTLGGVGTDTQYF	once	NA	TRBV7-2	TRBJ2-3
TGTGCCAGCAGCTCACAGACAGGTCTTGTTCCCTCCGAGCAGTACTTC	CASSSQTGLVPSEQYF	NA	NA	TRBV27	TRBJ2-7
TGTGCCAGCAGCTTGGGTCCCGGGAGCTCCTACAATGAGCAGTTCTTC	CASSLGPGSSYNEQFF	NA	NA	TRBV5-4	TRBJ2-1
TGTGCCAGCAGTTTCCCCGCGGGGGCGCGGGGGGCCGGGGAGCAGTACTTC	CASSFPAGARGAGEQYF	NA	TRBD2	TRBV5-4	TRBJ2-7
TGTGCCAGCACCCCCATCCGCAGTTACAATGAGCAGTTCTTC	CASTPIRSYNEQFF	NA	NA	TRBV6-5	TRBJ2-1
TGTGCCACCAGCAGAGATCTTCGGGGATGGGGTGAAAAACTGTTTTTT	CATSRDLRGWGEKLFF	NA	NA	TRBV15	TRBJ1-4
TGTGCCAGCAGCCACGGAGCCCTATCGACGCGGCTCCTCTATGGCTACACCTTC	CASSHGALSTRLLYGYTF	NA	NA	TRBV7-8	TRBJ1-2
TGTGCCAGTACTCTGGACAGGGCTAATGAAAAACTGTTTTTT	CASTLDRANEKLFF	once	TRBD1	TRBV19	TRBJ1-4
TGTGCCAGCAGAGGACAGAGTAATCAGCCCCAGCATTTT	CASRGQSNQPQHF	NA	NA	TRBV2	TRBJ1-5
TGTGCCAGCAGCCCGGGACAGGCGAACACTGAAGCTTTCTTT	CASSPGQANTEAFF	NA	TRBD1	TRBV5-8	TRBJ1-1
TGTGCCAGCAGCCCTGGACAGGCTTCACCCCTCCACTTT	CASSPGQASPLHF	NA	TRBD1	TRBV7-9	TRBJ1-6
TGCGCCAGCAGCCCAGGGAGGAGCTCTGGAAACACCATATATTTT	CASSPGRSSGNTIYF	NA	NA	TRBV4-3	TRBJ1-3
TGCGCCAGCAGCTGGGGACAGGGCCCCTACGAGCAGTACTTC	CASSWGQGPYEQYF	NA	TRBD1	TRBV5-1	TRBJ2-7
TGTGCCAGCTCACCACGACCTACAGGGGATGGCTACACCTTC	CASSPRPTGDGYTF	NA	TRBD1	TRBV18	TRBJ1-2
TGTGCCAGTAGTAGGAGGACAGACTCCTTGCCACAATTTGATACGCAGTATTTT	CASSRRTDSLPQFDTQYF	NA	NA	TRBV19	TRBJ2-3
TGTGCCAGCAGTGACAGGGGTTACACTGAAGCTTTCTTT	CASSDRGYTEAFF	NA	NA	TRBV2	TRBJ1-1
TGCGCCAGCAGCCAAGCTTTAGCGGGGGGCCCGAGCTCCTACGAGCAGTACTTC	CASSQALAGGPSSYEQYF	NA	TRBD2	TRBV4-3	TRBJ2-7
TGCAGCGCTGAGACAGGGGCGACAGATACGCAGTATTTT	CSAETGATDTQYF	NA	TRBD1	TRBV29-1	TRBJ2-3
TGTGCCAGCAGGGGGGGGCTATTAACTGAAGCTTTCTTT	CASRGGLLTEAFF	NA	NA	TRBV2	TRBJ1-1
TGTGCCAGCAGTGAAGGACTACTAATGGCCCAGTACTTC	CASSEGLLMAQYF	NA	NA	TRBV2	TRBJ2-5
TGCGCCAGCAGCTTGTCTGTGAACACTGAAGCTTTCTTT	CASSLSVNTEAFF	NA	NA	TRBV5-1	TRBJ1-1
TGTGCCAGCGCTAGCGGGGGGGCCTACGAGCAGTACTTC	CASASGGAYEQYF	NA	TRBD2	TRBV2	TRBJ2-7
TGCGCCAGCAGCCCCTCATCGGGACAGGTCAACACCGGGGAGCTGTTTTTT	CASSPSSGQVNTGELFF	NA	TRBD1	TRBV4-3	TRBJ2-2
TGTGCCAGCTCACCTATTATAGCACAGGGGTCTGGAAACACCATATATTTT	CASSPIIAQGSGNTIYF	NA	TRBD1	TRBV18	TRBJ1-3
TGTGCCAGCAGCGTTGGGGCTGGGTCCTACAATGAGCAGTTCTTC	CASSVGAGSYNEQFF	NA	NA	TRBV9	TRBJ2-1
TGTGCCAGCAGCTTCGTGGGGGGGATGGAAAAACTGTTTTTT	CASSFVGGMEKLFF	NA	NA	TRBV7-9	TRBJ1-4
TGTGCCAGCAGCTTAACTACAGGGGGAGGTGGCTACACCTTC	CASSLTTGGGGYTF	NA	TRBD1	TRBV7-6	TRBJ1-2
TGTGCCAGCAGCCCTGGACAGGGGGCTTGGTATGGCTACACCTTC	CASSPGQGAWYGYTF	once	TRBD1	TRBV6-2/TRBV6-3	TRBJ1-2
TGTGCCATCAGAACAAAAGGGGACACTGGGTCCGGGGAGCTGTTTTTT	CAIRTKGDTGSGELFF	NA	NA	TRBV10-3	TRBJ2-2
TGCGCCAGCAGCCCGTACCAGACTCCCCTCTCTGGAAACACCATATATTTT	CASSPYQTPLSGNTIYF	NA	NA	TRBV4-1	TRBJ1-3
TGTGCCACCAGAGAGACAGGGAGCTCCTACAATGAGCAGTTCTTC	CATRETGSSYNEQFF	NA	TRBD1	TRBV15	TRBJ2-1
TGTGCCAGCAGTGGCCTCGAGGGCAATCAGCCCCAGCATTTT	CASSGLEGNQPQHF	few	NA	TRBV2	TRBJ1-5
TGTGCCAGCAGTGAGTACCGGGTTCAAGAGACCCAGTACTTC	CASSEYRVQETQYF	NA	NA	TRBV2	TRBJ2-5
TGTGCCAGCAGCCCTGACACTTTTAACTATGGCTACACCTTC	CASSPDTFNYGYTF	NA	NA	TRBV3-1/TRBV3-2	TRBJ1-2
TGCGCCAGCAGCCTAAGCGCCGACAATGAGCAGTTCTTC	CASSLSADNEQFF	NA	NA	TRBV4-3	TRBJ2-1
TGTGCCAGCTCACCACCGGGACAGCCTCATGGCTACACCTTC	CASSPPGQPHGYTF	NA	TRBD1	TRBV18	TRBJ1-2